The clone carrying this TCR beta chain was seen a few times. The data stem from a study of T cells in Graves' hyperthyroidism and ophthalmopathy. Amplification yielded TCR beta CDR3 regions, with RNA transcripts as the source. A set of HTBI primers served as the primers for a first-round RT-PCR of the TCR CDR3. TCRdb called the multiplex PCR reads again in MiXCR, with one record for every CDR3 protein. This table holds 550,000 to 600,000 distinct CDR3 sequences, just over 45% found once. Lactation, pregnancy, other autoimmune disease or uncontrolled infection led to exclusion of patients. This CDR3 is 13 amino acids long. V dropped 5 bases and J dropped 8 bases, with 10 bases sitting between them. The germline CDR1 and CDR2 sequences are SGHVS and FQNEAQ.

The receptor's source is an adult woman with Graves' disease, either hyperthyroidism or ophthalmopathy (not recorded which). V usage is TRBV7-8 and J usage is TRBJ1-6; TRBD1 is a possible D gene (5 bases). Sequencing used peripheral blood or thyroid tissue (not recorded which). The CDR3: CASSRGTDSPLHF. The CDR3, as DNA: TGTGCCAGCAGCAGGGGTACGGATTCACCCCTCCACTTT.